The subject of this entry is one TCR beta chain. This specimen comes from a study of glioma-infiltrating T cells after dendritic cell vaccination. V dropped 3 bases and J dropped 4; count of bases not matched to a gene: 4. This CDR3 comprises 14 residues. Germline CDR1 SGHNT, CDR2 YYREEE (reference sequence). Measured with immunoSEQ multiplex PCR; TCRdb has only the in-frame clones, and not every one. The data contain about 73,000 clones, approximately 80% of them singletons. The genes are TRBV5-4 and TRBJ1-1; 9 bases line up with TRBD1. The input for sequencing was blood, taken before dendritic cell vaccination. This TCR was recovered from a human donor with glioblastoma. CDR3 coding DNA: TGTGCCAGCAGCTCCACAGGGGGCGTCACTGAAGCTTTCTTT. Protein: CASSSTGGVTEAFF.